This T cell receptor (beta chain) originates from a study of T cell responses to AZD1222 COVID-19 vaccine. The method was immunoSEQ multiplex PCR; TCRdb's version includes in-frame clones alone and lacks a portion of them. The data show 100,000 to 150,000 clones, with over 75% seen just once and about 19% held by the top ten. As to this clone: Antigen unknown.

The CDR3 covers 14 residues. The V and J ends lost 5 bases and 3 bases respectively, with 14 bases between them. The germline gives CDR1 SGHAT, CDR2 FQNNGV. Broader study findings: Nearly half of spike-specific TCRs reportedly target variant regions that are unmutated in the B.1.351 and B.1.1.7 variants.

The sequence derives from an adult in good health. The sequenced sample was peripheral blood, obtained on day 0 of MenACWY control vaccination. The chain employs TRBV11-2 and TRBJ2-7; D may be TRBD1 (5 bases). The CDR3 sequence: CASSLREASYEQYF. CDR3 sequence (DNA): TGTGCCAGCAGCCTCAGGGAAGCCAGCTACGAGCAGTACTTC. Filled out from reference TRBV11-2 and TRBJ2-7, the complete variable domain reads EAGVAQSPRYKIIEKRQSVAFWCNPISGHATLYWYQQILGQGPKLLIQFQNNGVVDDSQLPKDRFSAERLKGVDSTLKIQPAKLEDSAVYLCASSLREASYEQYFGPGTRLTVT.